Below, 32 T cell receptor beta chains from the same sample are listed, as sequenced in a study of spatial heterogeneity in lung cancer. The time point is: sample taken at primary tumor resection. Using its own MiXCR run on the 5' RACE reads, TCRdb lists one record per CDR3 protein. The sample yields tens of thousands of distinct CDR3 sequences, approximately 5.2% seen once. The sequences come from PBMCs, collected at surgery. The receptor set was obtained from a female donor with early-stage non-small cell lung cancer.

This clonotype was seen only a few times. The V and J genes are TRBV7-3 and TRBJ2-2, with TRBD1 as a possible D gene (6 bases). CDR3 length: 14 amino acids. Germline assignment: CDR1 SGHTA and CDR2 FQGTGA. V lost 5 bases, J lost 4 bases, and 11 bases lay in between. CDR3 protein: CASSPSGATGELFF. The CDR3 DNA sequence: TGTGCCAGCAGCCCCTCAGGGGCCACCGGGGAGCTGTTTTTT. Complete variable domain (other parts from reference TRBV7-3 and TRBJ2-2): GAGVSQTPSNKVTEKGKYVELRCDPISGHTALYWYRQSLGQGPEFLIYFQGTGAADDSGLPNDRFFAVRPEGSVSTLKIQRTERGDSAVYLCASSPSGATGELFFGEGSRLTVL.

Remarks on this clonotype: This may be a read error, as it is one base from a much larger clone. Since the CDR3 does not end with the conserved phenylalanine or tryptophan, this likely comes from a read error. The chain uses TRBV3-1 and TRBJ2-3; 8 positions match TRBD1. The trim removed 4 bases at V and 3 bases at J, leaving 3 bases unmatched. From germline, CDR1 is LGHDT and CDR2 YNNKEL (reference sequence). The CDR3 has 14 amino acids. CDR3 DNA: TGTGCCAGCAGCCCTGGACAGGGAACAGATACGCAGTATTTG. This codes for CASSPGQGTDTQYL.

There are many counts of this clonotype. The chain combines TRBV19 with TRBJ2-5, with D hard to call. The CDR3 consists of 15 residues. Germline-derived CDR1 and CDR2 are LNHDA and SQIVND (reference sequence). The ends were cut back, 1 base at V and 0 bases at J, with 9 bases in the middle. This chain's CDR3 is CASSIGTDNQETQYF. The CDR3 nucleotides are TGTGCCAGTAGTATAGGCACAGATAACCAAGAGACCCAGTACTTC.

This rearrangement joins TRBV5-1 to TRBJ2-7; 8 bases are shared with TRBD1. The V gene's germline CDR1 is SGHRS and CDR2 YFSETQ. V trimming: 4 bases; J trimming: 4 bases; junction bases outside the gene matches: 7. The CDR3 sequence is 14 residues long. The CDR3 DNA is TGCGCCAGCAGCACCCAGGGGGCGGTTTACGAGCAGTACTTC. Translated, it gives CASSTQGAVYEQYF.

This clonotype was observed at least ten times. The chain's CDR3 is CAISRGFTDTQYF. The CDR3 region has the DNA TGTGCCATCAGTAGGGGGTTCACAGATACGCAGTATTTT. The gene calls are TRBV10-3 and TRBJ2-3; TRBD1 is a possible D gene (6 bases). CDR3 size: 13 residues. V was cut by 5 bases and J by 2 bases, with 8 bases left in between. In germline, CDR1 is ENHRY, CDR2 SYGVKD.

This clonotype was counted only a few times. The chain combines TRBV30 with TRBJ1-3; the match to TRBD1 covers 9 bases. Per the germline V gene, CDR1 is GTSNPN and CDR2 is SVGIG (reference sequence). The ends lost 0 bases at V and 11 bases at J; junction bases unmatched: 8. CDR3 size: 14 residues. DNA for the CDR3: TGTGCCTGGAGTGTACTGGGGACAGGGATCCCCATATATTTT. Translated, it gives CAWSVLGTGIPIYF.

In this sample, this clonotype turned up many times. This CDR3 is CSVEGGQIYEQYF. CDR3 DNA: TGCAGCGTTGAGGGGGGACAAATCTACGAGCAGTACTTC. V usage is TRBV29-1 and J usage is TRBJ2-7, with D perhaps matching TRBD1 or TRBD2 (6 bases each). Germline lookup yields CDR1 SQVTM and CDR2 ANQGSEA. V lost 3 bases and J 3 bases, leaving 12 bases between the germline ends. This CDR3 spans 13 amino acids.

The chain links TRBV7-2 to TRBJ2-3; a weak D match, TRBD2 (6 bases). The CDR3 totals 14 residues. CDR1 is SGHTA and CDR2 is FQGNSA in the germline V gene. The V end was cut by 4 bases, the J end by 4 bases, with 12 bases between. CDR3 in DNA: TGTGCCAGCAGCTCCTCGGCGGGGCCAGATACGCAGTATTTT. Protein product: CASSSSAGPDTQYF.

This clonotype was observed at least ten times. J is TRBJ2-7 and V is TRBV27; D ambiguous. CDR1 and CDR2 (germline): MNHEY, SMNVEV (reference sequence). The CDR3 is made up of 15 amino acids. V lost 3 bases to trimming and J lost 2 bases, with 14 bases between them. CDR3 protein: CASSFLRRAPYEQYF. The DNA for the CDR3 is TGTGCCAGCAGTTTCCTTCGACGGGCACCCTACGAGCAGTACTTC.

This clonotype has at least ten counts. V is TRBV3-1 and J is TRBJ2-1, with D perhaps TRBD1 (6 bases). This CDR3 is built from 16 residues. The V gene's germline CDR1 is LGHDT and CDR2 YNNKEL (reference sequence). V was pared by 1 base and J by 4 bases, with 14 bases between. CDR3 in amino acids: CASSQGGRGWYNEQFF. CDR3 bases: TGTGCCAGCAGCCAAGGGGGCAGGGGCTGGTACAATGAGCAGTTCTTC.

This clonotype was picked up many times. The chain couples TRBV6-2 or TRBV6-3 to TRBJ2-2; 8 nucleotides line up with TRBD1. This CDR3 comprises 14 residues. Germline-derived CDR1 and CDR2 are MNHEY and SVGEGT. The V and J ends lost 6 bases and 5 bases, in that order; junction bases with no gene match: 5. The CDR3 sequence: CASRGQGQTGELFF. The CDR3 coding sequence is TGTGCCAGCAGAGGACAGGGTCAAACCGGGGAGCTGTTTTTT.

The sample holds many counts of this clonotype. The chain uses TRBV29-1 and TRBJ1-1, with D possibly matching TRBD1 (6 bases). This CDR3 contains 14 residues. The germline gives CDR1 SQVTM, CDR2 ANQGSEA. V shed 4 bases and J shed 10 bases, with 22 bases lying between them. CDR3 nucleotide sequence: TGCAGCGTTGTGGGGGACAACTCAGACCCGGGAGCTTTCTTT. Protein: CSVVGDNSDPGAFF.

This clonotype was observed many times. CDR3 in amino acids: CASSLAFF. CDR3 DNA sequence: TGTGCCAGCAGTTTGGCTTTCTTT. The chain combines TRBV12-3 or TRBV12-4 with TRBJ1-1, with D hard to call. Between the trimmed V and J ends, which lost 3 bases and 11 bases, there was a span of 1 base. CDR3 length: 8 amino acids.

The V call is TRBV12-3 or TRBV12-4, the J call TRBJ1-1, with D possibly TRBD1 on 5 matching bases. Between the trimmed V and J ends, which lost 3 bases and 2 bases, there was a span of 10 bases. The CDR3 has 14 residues. The CDR3: CASSFWQGNTEAFF. DNA for the CDR3: TGTGCCAGCAGTTTCTGGCAGGGAAACACTGAAGCTTTCTTT.

In this sample, this clonotype turned up many times. The rearrangement links TRBV28 to TRBJ2-1; D may correspond to TRBD1 or TRBD2 (5 bases each). The CDR3 runs 16 residues. V was shortened by 7 bases and J by 4 bases, with 20 bases between the two germline ends. Germline CDR1 reads MDHEN; CDR2 reads SYDVKM. The DNA for the CDR3 is TGTGCCAGCACCCTGGTGATTCCTGGGGGTTACAATGAGCAGTTCTTC. Translated, it gives CASTLVIPGGYNEQFF.

The table lists this clonotype with a few counts. The chain uses TRBV7-3 and TRBJ2-3, with 12 positions matching TRBD2. CDR3 length: 14 amino acids. Looked up from germline, CDR1 is SGHTA and CDR2 is FQGTGA. V was clipped by 1 base and J by 10 bases; unmatched bases: 3. The CDR3 bases are TGTGCCAGCAGCTTAAAGCTAGCGGGGGGGCCGCAGTATTTT. Translated, it gives CASSLKLAGGPQYF. The variable domain in full, completed from reference TRBV7-3 and TRBJ2-3, reads GAGVSQTPSNKVTEKGKYVELRCDPISGHTALYWYRQSLGQGPEFLIYFQGTGAADDSGLPNDRFFAVRPEGSVSTLKIQRTERGDSAVYLCASSLKLAGGPQYFGPGTRLTVL.

This clonotype was seen a handful of times. V and J are TRBV14 and TRBJ2-2; a weak D match, TRBD2 (6 bases). Germline CDR1 and CDR2: SGHDN and FVKESK. V dropped 4 bases and J dropped 1 base, with 13 bases sitting between them. This CDR3 has 16 residues. CDR3 in amino acids: CASSLERAVNTGELFF. CDR3 bases: TGTGCCAGCAGCCTGGAGCGGGCCGTGAACACCGGGGAGCTGTTTTTT.

In its sample, this clonotype was seen many times. This sequence joins TRBV6-6 and TRBJ1-5, with a possible D match to TRBD1 (5 bases). The germline gives CDR1 MNHNY, CDR2 SVGAGI (reference sequence). The CDR3 is made up of 11 amino acids. The V end was cut by 10 bases, the J end by 7 bases, with 11 bases between. The CDR3 nucleotides are TGTGCCACCCAGGGTGGACAGCCCCAGCATTTT. This codes for CATQGGQPQHF.

This clonotype was seen more than once but under ten times. This chain uses TRBV19 with TRBJ2-7, with a weak D call TRBD2 (7 bases). Germline V gene sequence: CDR1 LNHDA, CDR2 SQIVND (reference sequence). V was trimmed by 4 bases and J by 3 bases, leaving 16 bases between them. CDR3 length: 15 residues. The CDR3 coding sequence is TGTGCCAGTAGTAGCCTGGCGGGGGCCGACTACGAGCAGTACTTC. Amino acid sequence: CASSSLAGADYEQYF.

The rearrangement links TRBV19 to TRBJ1-5; 9 bases match TRBD1. This CDR3 region has 16 residues. Per the germline V gene, CDR1 is LNHDA and CDR2 is SQIVND (reference sequence). V lost 3 bases and J lost 1; bases outside the gene matches: 4. The CDR3 region is CASSILQGASNQPQHF. The CDR3 nucleotides are TGTGCCAGTAGTATCCTACAGGGGGCGAGCAATCAGCCCCAGCATTTT.

Ten or more counts support this clonotype. The rearrangement joins TRBV7-2 to TRBJ2-5; no clear D. The V end was cut by 5 bases, the J end by 5 bases, with 6 bases between. The CDR3 has 11 amino acids. Germline CDR1 and CDR2: SGHTA and FQGNSA. The CDR3 nucleotides read TGTGCCAGCAGCGAGGTCGAGACCCAGTACTTC. The encoded protein is CASSEVETQYF.

In its sample, this clonotype was seen a few times. The rearrangement uses TRBV24-1 and TRBJ2-1, with TRBD1 matching 9 bases. The CDR3 is 16 amino acids. V shed 3 bases, J shed 9 bases, and the junction held 11 bases outside the gene matches. The germline V gene has CDR1 KGHDR and CDR2 SFDVKD. This CDR3 is CATSDPGTGKKSEQFF. The DNA of the CDR3 is TGTGCCACCAGTGATCCGGGGACAGGGAAAAAGTCTGAGCAGTTCTTC.

In this sample, this clonotype turned up many times. The chain carries TRBV29-1 and TRBJ1-3; D is ambiguous. V was cut by 8 bases and J by 7 bases, with 18 bases left in between. The CDR3 has 13 amino acids. The V gene's germline CDR1 is SQVTM and CDR2 ANQGSEA. The CDR3, as DNA: TGCAGCACCCGAAGCCGGGGAGGGAACACCATATATTTT. Protein sequence: CSTRSRGGNTIYF.

This clonotype was found a few times. The gene calls are TRBV3-1 and TRBJ2-1, with 12 bases lining up with TRBD2. Germline trimming cut 2 bases from V and 5 bases from J; bases unmatched to any gene: 1. Per germline, CDR1 LGHDT and CDR2 YNNKEL (reference sequence). CDR3 length: 15 amino acids. In DNA, the CDR3 is TGTGCCAGCAGCCAACTAGCGGGGGGGAACAATGAGCAGTTCTTC. Translated: CASSQLAGGNNEQFF.

In this sample, this clonotype turned up many times. Here the CDR3 DNA reads TGCGCCAGCAGCTCCAGCCTCACGAATTCACCCCTCCACTTT. This codes for CASSSSLTNSPLHF. The chain combines TRBV5-1 with TRBJ1-6; unclear D gene. The germline V gene encodes CDR1 SGHRS and CDR2 YFSETQ. CDR3 length: 14 residues. V dropped 3 bases and J dropped 7 bases, with 11 bases sitting between them.

At least ten counts were recorded for this clonotype. The V call is TRBV12-3 or TRBV12-4, the J call TRBJ2-7; possible D gene TRBD2, 7 bases. This CDR3 region has 14 residues. Trimming stripped 7 bases from V and 2 bases from J, with 15 bases between. CDR3 amino acids: CASTWDGGPYEQYF. The DNA for the CDR3 is TGTGCCAGCACCTGGGACGGGGGGCCCTACGAGCAGTACTTC.

This clonotype was found many times. The rearrangement uses TRBV5-1 and TRBJ2-1; D is possibly TRBD1 or TRBD2 (5 bases each). Trimming removed 0 bases from V and 1 base from J, with 8 bases in between. CDR3 length equals 15 residues. Per the germline V gene, CDR1 is SGHRS and CDR2 is YFSETQ. CDR3 nucleotides: TGCGCCAGCAGCTTGGATGGGGGTTCCTACAATGAGCAGTTCTTC. Translating it yields CASSLDGGSYNEQFF.

This clonotype was counted between two and nine times. This chain connects TRBV27 to TRBJ1-2; 10 positions agree with TRBD1. The CDR3 has 13 residues. Germline CDR1 reads MNHEY; CDR2 reads SMNVEV (reference sequence). V shed 6 bases and J 8 bases; nucleotides not matched to a gene: 6. CDR3 bases: TGTGCCAGCAGCCGGGACAGGGGACGGGGCTACACCTTC. Translated: CASSRDRGRGYTF.

This clonotype was seen at least ten times. The chain joins TRBV29-1 to TRBJ2-1; D is possibly TRBD1 (6 bases). Germline V lookup: CDR1 SQVTM, CDR2 ANQGSEA. There are 15 residues in the CDR3. V lost 3 bases and J 5 bases, leaving 17 bases between the germline ends. CDR3 sequence reads: CSVDPPGHTNNEQFF. The CDR3 bases are TGCAGCGTTGATCCCCCGGGACATACAAACAATGAGCAGTTCTTC.

At least ten counts were recorded for this clonotype. J is TRBJ2-7 and V is TRBV10-3, with 7 bases lining up with TRBD1. The ends lost 8 bases at V and 2 bases at J; junction bases unmatched: 15. The CDR3 is 16 residues long. Per germline, CDR1 ENHRY and CDR2 SYGVKD. CDR3 protein: CAIGPDPTGLAYEQYF. In DNA form, the CDR3 reads TGTGCCATCGGCCCCGATCCGACAGGGTTGGCCTACGAGCAGTACTTC.

This clonotype showed up many times. The rearrangement uses TRBV3-1 and TRBJ1-5; D is unresolved. CDR1 is LGHDT and CDR2 is YNNKEL in the germline V gene (reference sequence). V lost 0 bases and J lost 2, with 11 bases in between. The CDR3 extends over 16 amino acids. This CDR3 is CASSQEAGRGNQPQHF. CDR3 nucleotides: TGTGCCAGCAGCCAAGAGGCGGGTCGGGGCAATCAGCCCCAGCATTTT. Full variable domain (outside the CDR3, taken from reference TRBV3-1 and TRBJ1-5): DTAVSQTPKYLVTQMGNDKSIKCEQNLGHDTMYWYKQDSKKFLKIMFSYNNKELIINETVPNRFSPKSPDKAHLNLHINSLELGDSAVYFCASSQEAGRGNQPQHFGDGTRLSIL.

The chain uses TRBV7-2 and TRBJ1-5; no definite D call. V lost 5 bases and J lost 7, with 12 bases in between. The germline CDR1 and CDR2 sequences are SGHTA and FQGNSA. The CDR3 is 13 amino acids. CDR3 sequence (DNA): TGTGCCAGCAGCCCTCAAAATGGCCAGCCCCAGCATTTT. It specifies CASSPQNGQPQHF.